This T cell receptor beta chain was captured in a study of shared clonotypes between healthy human individuals. Selected positively for CCR7 and CD45RO-negative, naive CD8 cells excluded terminally differentiated effector memory CD45RA+ cells. Germline CDR1 and CDR2: MNHEY and SMNVEV (reference sequence). The CDR3 has 13 amino acids. The V end lost 6 bases, the J end lost 8 bases, and 16 bases lay between the germline ends. Libraries were prepared by immunoSEQ multiplex PCR; TCRdb keeps only in-frame clonotypes and omits some of them. The table lists about 590,000 clones, less than 97% of them singletons.

This sequence was found in a woman in her twenties or thirties in good health. The sequenced sample consisted of naive CD8+ T cells sorted from blood. The gene calls are TRBV27 and TRBJ1-2; possible D gene TRBD1, 6 bases. The DNA for the CDR3 is TGTGCCAGCAGCACCCGGGAGGGACACGGCTACACCTTC. It yields the protein CASSTREGHGYTF.